This record covers a single TCR beta chain. What it binds is unknown. The data are from a study of PD-1 blockade in mismatch repair-deficient tumors. Study-level findings and limits: Rapid post-treatment expansion, then contraction, generally preceding radiologic response, marked tumor-resident clones.

Every patient had mismatch repair deficiency by PCR or immunohistochemistry. Produced via immunoSEQ multiplex PCR; TCRdb's table is partial and in-frame only. The table lists under 150,000 clones, roughly 86% of them singletons. In germline, CDR1 is MGHRA, CDR2 YSYEKL. This CDR3 region has 15 residues. Losses at the gene ends were 1 base for V and 7 bases for J; bases not matched to a gene: 7. The gene calls are TRBV4-1 and TRBJ1-5; TRBD1 matches 7 bases. The material was peripheral blood, obtained 44 weeks after starting pembrolizumab. The origin of this receptor is an adult with mismatch repair-deficient cancer. The CDR3, as DNA: TGCGCCAGCAGCCAAGGACAAAGGGGGCTGCAGCCCCAGCATTTT. The encoded protein is CASSQGQRGLQPQHF.